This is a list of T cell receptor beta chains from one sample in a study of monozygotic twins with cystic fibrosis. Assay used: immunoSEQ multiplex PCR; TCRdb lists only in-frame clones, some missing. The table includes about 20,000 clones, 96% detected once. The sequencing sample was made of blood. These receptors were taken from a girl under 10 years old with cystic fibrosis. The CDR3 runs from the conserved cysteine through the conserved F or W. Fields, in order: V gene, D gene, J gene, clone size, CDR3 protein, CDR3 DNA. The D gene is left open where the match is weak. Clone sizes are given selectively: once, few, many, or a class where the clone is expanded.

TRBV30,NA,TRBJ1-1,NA,CAWSVGRDDEAFF,TGTGCCTGGAGTGTAGGCAGGGATGATGAAGCTTTCTTT
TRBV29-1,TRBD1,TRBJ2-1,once,CSVVDRGGEQFF,TGCAGCGTTGTCGACAGGGGTGGTGAGCAGTTCTTC
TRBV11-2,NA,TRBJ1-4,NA,CASSPSRGALAATNEKLFF,TGTGCCAGCAGCCCCTCAAGGGGGGCTCTCGCTGCAACTAATGAAAAACTGTTTTTT
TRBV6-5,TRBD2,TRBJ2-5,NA,CASSYIASGVETQYF,TGTGCCAGCAGTTACATCGCTAGCGGGGTGGAGACCCAGTACTTC
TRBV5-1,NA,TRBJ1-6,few,CASTGGARPDSPLHF,TGCGCCAGCACGGGGGGGGCGCGTCCGGATTCACCCCTCCACTTT
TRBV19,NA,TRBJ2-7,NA,CASRAGEGGPYEQYF,TGTGCCAGTAGGGCCGGGGAGGGGGGACCCTACGAGCAGTACTTC
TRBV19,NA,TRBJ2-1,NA,CASSTDFASGSYNEQFF,TGTGCCAGTAGTACCGACTTCGCCAGCGGCTCCTACAATGAGCAGTTCTTC
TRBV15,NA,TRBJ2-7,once,CATSRDYTATYEQYF,TGTGCCACCAGCAGAGATTACACAGCGACCTACGAGCAGTACTTC
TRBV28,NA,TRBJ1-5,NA,CASSPVPINQPQHF,TGTGCCAGCAGTCCTGTCCCCATCAATCAGCCCCAGCATTTT
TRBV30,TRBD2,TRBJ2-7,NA,CAWSPTRTSGGFYEQYF,TGTGCCTGGAGTCCCACTCGGACTAGCGGGGGATTTTACGAGCAGTACTTC
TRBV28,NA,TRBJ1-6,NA,CASSLGSPLHF,TGTGCCAGCAGTTTAGGGTCACCCCTCCACTTT
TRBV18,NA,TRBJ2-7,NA,CASSPQGHINEQYF,TGTGCCAGCTCACCACAGGGGCATATTAACGAGCAGTACTTC
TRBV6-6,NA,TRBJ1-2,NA,CASSYVVSHGYTF,TGTGCCAGCAGTTATGTGGTATCCCATGGCTACACCTTC
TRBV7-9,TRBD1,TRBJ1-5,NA,CASSLGGGGTGGNQPQHF,TGTGCCAGCAGCTTAGGAGGAGGCGGGACAGGCGGCAATCAGCCCCAGCATTTT
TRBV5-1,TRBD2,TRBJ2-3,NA,CASSPGSGGQADTQYF,TGCGCCAGCAGCCCCGGTTCGGGGGGGCAGGCAGATACGCAGTATTTT
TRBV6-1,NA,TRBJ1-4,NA,CASRGKEKLFF,TGTGCCAGCAGGGGCAAGGAAAAACTGTTTTTT
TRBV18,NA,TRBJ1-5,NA,CASSPPGGGGQPQHF,TGTGCCAGCTCACCACCGGGGGGTGGTGGTCAGCCCCAGCATTTT
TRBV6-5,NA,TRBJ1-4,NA,CASSSRNREKLFF,TGTGCCAGCAGCTCTCGGAACAGGGAAAAACTGTTTTTT
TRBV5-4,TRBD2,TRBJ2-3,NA,CASSPNIWRGWTDTQYF,TGTGCCAGCAGCCCTAACATATGGCGGGGGTGGACAGATACGCAGTATTTT
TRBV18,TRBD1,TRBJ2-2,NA,CASSPRGQGRNTGELFF,TGTGCCAGCTCACCGAGAGGACAGGGCCGGAACACCGGGGAGCTGTTTTTT
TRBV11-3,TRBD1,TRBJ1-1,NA,CASSLGQMNTEAFF,TGTGCCAGCAGCCTGGGACAGATGAACACTGAAGCTTTCTTT
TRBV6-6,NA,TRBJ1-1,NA,CASSRNTVGRRTEAFF,TGTGCCAGCAGTCGTAATACCGTGGGCAGGAGGACTGAAGCTTTCTTT
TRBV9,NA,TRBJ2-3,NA,CASSVSSSNTDTQYF,TGTGCCAGCAGCGTATCATCTTCAAACACAGATACGCAGTATTTT
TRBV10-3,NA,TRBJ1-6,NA,CAISEGGAGYSPLHF,TGTGCCATCAGTGAAGGGGGGGCAGGTTACTCACCCCTCCACTTT